A single sample gave rise to the 13 T cell receptor beta chains below, sequenced in a study of OX40 agonist ivuxolimab in advanced cancers. Produced via immunoSEQ multiplex PCR; TCRdb's table is partial and in-frame only. The top ten hold less than 0.7% of the sample, which has 75,000 to 80,000 clones, 75% to 90% seen once. Sequencing used CD4+ or CD8+ T cells sorted from blood, obtained in a trial of the OX40 agonist ivuxolimab. The receptors were gathered from an adult with an advanced solid tumor such as melanoma, head and neck, liver or kidney cancer.

This sequence joins TRBV19 and TRBJ1-5; possible D gene TRBD1, 6 bases. The CDR3 extends over 13 amino acids. Germline-derived CDR1 and CDR2 are LNHDA and SQIVND (reference sequence). The CDR3 loop is CASGEAANQPQHF. The CDR3 DNA reads TGTGCGTCAGGGGAGGCAGCCAATCAGCCCCAGCATTTT.

J is TRBJ2-4 and V is TRBV5-1; D might be TRBD2 (5 bases). The CDR3 totals 16 residues. CDR1 and CDR2 from the germline V gene are SGHRS and YFSETQ. The V and J ends lost 1 base and 0 bases respectively, with 11 bases between them. This chain's CDR3 is CASSLRAGLAKNIQYF. DNA of the CDR3: TGCGCCAGCAGCTTGCGGGCGGGCCTAGCCAAAAACATTCAGTACTTC.

V is TRBV5-5 and J is TRBJ1-1; D not resolved. With 1 base removed from V and 1 base from J, the gap between germline ends came to 14 bases. Germline CDR1 is SGHKS and CDR2 is YYEKEE (reference sequence). The CDR3 covers 16 residues. The CDR3 region has the DNA TGTGCCAGCAGCTTGCTTGCAACCTTGGGGAACACTGAAGCTTTCTTT. Translated, it gives CASSLLATLGNTEAFF.

The rearrangement uses TRBV30 and TRBJ1-5, with D possibly being TRBD1 (5 bases). CDR1 and CDR2 from the germline V gene are GTSNPN and SVGIG (reference sequence). The CDR3 is made up of 14 amino acids. V was pared by 2 bases and J by 3 bases, with 11 bases between. In DNA, the CDR3 is TGTGCCTGGAGTAAGGGAGGGACCAATCAGCCCCAGCATTTT. Protein sequence: CAWSKGGTNQPQHF. The full variable domain, with the rest looked up from reference TRBV30 and TRBJ1-5, is SQTIHQWPATLVQPVGSPLSLECTVEGTSNPNLYWYRQAAGRGLQLLFYSVGIGQISSEVPQNLSASRPQDRQFILSSKKLLLSDSGFYLCAWSKGGTNQPQHFGDGTRLSIL.

The chain joins TRBV5-1 to TRBJ1-1; 9 bases fit TRBD1. CDR1 is SGHRS, CDR2 YFSETQ, per germline. After removal of 2 bases from V and 1 base from J, the junction contained 3 bases not matched to a gene. This CDR3 has 15 residues. The CDR3 spells CASSFTGGGNTEAFF. CDR3 bases: TGCGCCAGCAGCTTCACAGGGGGCGGGAACACTGAAGCTTTCTTT.

The chain has TRBV30 and TRBJ1-6, with 10 nucleotides matching TRBD1. Trimming cost V 7 bases and J 4 bases; bases outside gene matches: 7. The CDR3 runs to 15 residues. Germline CDR1 and CDR2: GTSNPN and SVGIG (reference sequence). CDR3 bases: TGTGCCTTATCGGAGGGACAGGGGTATAATTCACCCCTCCACTTT. It encodes CALSEGQGYNSPLHF.

V usage is TRBV4-1 and J usage is TRBJ2-5; no definite D call. CDR1 MGHRA and CDR2 YSYEKL come from the germline V gene. The CDR3 extends over 16 amino acids. Trimming took 0 bases from V and 0 from J, leaving 11 bases between them. This chain's CDR3 is CASSQDRAGHQETQYF. The CDR3 region has the DNA TGCGCCAGCAGCCAAGATCGGGCCGGGCACCAAGAGACCCAGTACTTC.

This clone was seen a handful of times. The chain employs TRBV5-1 and TRBJ1-1; no clear D gene. Germline CDR1 is SGHRS and CDR2 is YFSETQ. CDR3 length: 14 residues. Trimming left V 3 bases short and J 0 bases short, with 9 bases between. CDR3 DNA sequence: TGCGCCAGCAGCTCCTCGGCTTTGAACACTGAAGCTTTCTTT. It codes for CASSSSALNTEAFF.

The chain combines TRBV5-1 with TRBJ2-2; D uncertain. Trimming took off 4 bases at V and 6 bases at J, with 19 bases between the two ends. The CDR3 is 16 residues long. Germline V gene lookup returns CDR1 SGHRS and CDR2 YFSETQ. This CDR3 reads CASSPALGPGPGELFF. CDR3 nucleotide sequence: TGCGCCAGCAGCCCAGCTCTCGGACCAGGACCCGGGGAGCTGTTTTTT.

The chain combines TRBV2 with TRBJ1-2, with D perhaps matching TRBD1 (5 bases). Germline V gene data show CDR1 as SNHLY and CDR2 as FYNNEI. V was pared by 5 bases and J by 1 base, with 11 bases between. This CDR3 has 14 amino acids. The CDR3, as DNA: TGTGCCAGCAGTTGGGACGGACGTAACTATGGCTACACCTTC. It specifies CASSWDGRNYGYTF.

The gene calls are TRBV18 and TRBJ2-5; 7 bases are a match to TRBD1. V trimming: 2 bases; J trimming: 3 bases; junction bases outside the gene matches: 6. Germline V gene data show CDR1 as KGHSH and CDR2 as LQKENI. This CDR3 comprises 15 residues. The CDR3 loop reads CASSPFAGGEETQYF. The CDR3 DNA reads as TGTGCCAGCTCACCATTTGCAGGGGGAGAAGAGACCCAGTACTTC.

A single count supports this clone. This chain links TRBV7-2 with TRBJ1-5, with TRBD1 identical over 10 bases. CDR1 and CDR2 from the germline V gene are SGHTA and FQGNSA. The CDR3 contains 15 residues. V shed 5 bases, J shed 5 bases, and the junction held 6 bases outside the gene matches. The CDR3 reads CASSLGQGKYQPQHF. CDR3 coding DNA: TGTGCCAGCAGCCTGGGACAGGGGAAGTATCAGCCCCAGCATTTT.

This chain links TRBV9 with TRBJ1-2, with 11 nucleotides matching TRBD1. CDR1 is SGDLS, CDR2 YYNGEE, per germline. Unmatched junction bases numbered 9, after V lost 4 bases and J lost 4 bases. The CDR3 is 16 amino acids. CDR3 in amino acids: CASSLGQGAKSYGYTF. CDR3 nucleotide sequence: TGTGCCAGCAGCCTAGGACAGGGGGCAAAAAGCTATGGCTACACCTTC. Full variable domain (outside the CDR3, taken from reference TRBV9 and TRBJ1-2): DSGVTQTPKHLITATGQRVTLRCSPRSGDLSVYWYQQSLDQGLQFLIQYYNGEERAKGNILERFSAQQFPDLHSELNLSSLELGDSALYFCASSLGQGAKSYGYTFGSGTRLTVV.